Reported below is one TCR beta chain. TCRdb's table, derived via immunoSEQ multiplex PCR, lists solely in-frame clones and lacks some. Seen here are 1,100,000 or so clones, around 82% observed once, and the top ten hold under 0.65%. This specimen belongs to a study of shared clonotypes between healthy human individuals. The CDR3 consists of 15 residues. Unmatched junction bases numbered 10, after V lost 4 bases and J lost 4 bases. Germline CDR1 SGHRS, CDR2 YFSETQ. Sequencing was done on a sample of memory CD4+ T cells from PBMCs. As for subset: CD45RA-negative fraction. This sequence originates from a man between 18 and 29 years old in good health. Some clones in this sample may be carry-over from other donors' samples. This chain joins TRBV5-1 and TRBJ2-5, with 7 bases matching TRBD1. Written as DNA, the CDR3 is TGCGCCAGCAGCCGGACAGGCGATTCCCTAGAGACCCAGTACTTC. This sequence encodes CASSRTGDSLETQYF.